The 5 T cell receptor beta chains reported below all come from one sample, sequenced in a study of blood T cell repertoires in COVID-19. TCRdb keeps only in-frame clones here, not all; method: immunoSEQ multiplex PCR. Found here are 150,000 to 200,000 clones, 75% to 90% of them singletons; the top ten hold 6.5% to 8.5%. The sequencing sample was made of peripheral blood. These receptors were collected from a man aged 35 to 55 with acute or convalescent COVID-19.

CDR3 sequence reads: CASTSAYEQYF. CDR3 DNA: TGTGCCAGCACCAGTGCCTACGAGCAGTACTTC. This chain uses TRBV2 with TRBJ2-7; D is undetermined. The germline gives CDR1 SNHLY, CDR2 FYNNEI. This CDR3 is built from 11 residues. Trimming pared 7 bases from V and 2 bases from J, leaving 6 bases between.

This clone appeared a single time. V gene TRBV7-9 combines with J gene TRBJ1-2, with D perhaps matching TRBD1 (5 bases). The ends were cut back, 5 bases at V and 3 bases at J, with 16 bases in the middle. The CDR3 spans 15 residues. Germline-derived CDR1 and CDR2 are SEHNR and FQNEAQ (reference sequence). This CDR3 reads CASSTPTVGDYGYTF. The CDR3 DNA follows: TGTGCCAGCAGCACACCGACAGTTGGAGACTATGGCTACACCTTC.

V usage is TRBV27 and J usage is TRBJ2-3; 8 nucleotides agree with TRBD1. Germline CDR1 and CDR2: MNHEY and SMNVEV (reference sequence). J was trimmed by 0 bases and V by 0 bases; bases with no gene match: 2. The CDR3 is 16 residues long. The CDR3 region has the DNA TGTGCCAGCAGTTTATCGAGACAGGGGAGCACAGATACGCAGTATTTT. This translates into CASSLSRQGSTDTQYF.

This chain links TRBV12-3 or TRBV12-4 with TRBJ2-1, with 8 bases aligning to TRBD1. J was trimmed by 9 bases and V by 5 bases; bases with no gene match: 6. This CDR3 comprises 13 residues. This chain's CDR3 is CASSLQGVGEQFF. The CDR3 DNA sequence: TGTGCCAGCAGTCTACAGGGGGTCGGTGAGCAGTTCTTC.

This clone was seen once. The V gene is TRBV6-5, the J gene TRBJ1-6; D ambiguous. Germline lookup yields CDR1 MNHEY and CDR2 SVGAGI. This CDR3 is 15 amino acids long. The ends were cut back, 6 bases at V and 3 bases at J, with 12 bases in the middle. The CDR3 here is CASSGNPYYNSPLHF. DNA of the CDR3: TGTGCCAGCAGCGGGAACCCTTACTATAATTCACCCCTCCACTTT.